This T cell receptor beta chain was identified during a study of read filtering for tumor transcriptome and immune sequencing. There are 13 residues in the CDR3. V dropped 3 bases and J dropped 6 bases, with 12 bases sitting between them. The V gene's germline CDR1 is MRHNA and CDR2 SNTAGT. The library was built from about 400 ng RNA with molecular barcoded adaptors for alpha/delta and beta/gamma chains. TCRdb re-called the reads through MiXCR, storing one row per CDR3 protein. The data hold 62,000 or so distinct CDR3 sequences, with roughly 14% observed a single time. The receptor's source is a donor at least 40 years old with multiple myeloma. Sequencing was done on a sample of a population of CD138-negative cells sorted from bone marrow. The chain joins TRBV6-4 to TRBJ2-7; perhaps D is TRBD1 or TRBD2 (5 bases each). DNA of the CDR3: TGTGCCAGCAGTGAGTCCAGAGGGACCGAGCAGTACTTC. Translating it yields CASSESRGTEQYF.